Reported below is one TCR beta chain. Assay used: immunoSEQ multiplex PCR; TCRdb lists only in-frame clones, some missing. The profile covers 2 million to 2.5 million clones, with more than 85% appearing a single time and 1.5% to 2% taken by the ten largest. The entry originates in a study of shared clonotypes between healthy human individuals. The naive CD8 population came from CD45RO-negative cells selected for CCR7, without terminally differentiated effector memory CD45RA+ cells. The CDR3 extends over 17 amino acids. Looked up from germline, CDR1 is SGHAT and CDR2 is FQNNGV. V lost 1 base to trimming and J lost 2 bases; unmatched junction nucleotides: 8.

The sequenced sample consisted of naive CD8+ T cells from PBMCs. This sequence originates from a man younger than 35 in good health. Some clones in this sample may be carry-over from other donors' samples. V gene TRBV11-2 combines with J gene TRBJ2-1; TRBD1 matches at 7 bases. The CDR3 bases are TGTGCCAGCAGCTTAGTTTCGCTCGGACAGGCCTACAATGAGCAGTTCTTC. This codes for CASSLVSLGQAYNEQFF.